This TCR beta chain was documented in a study of T cells after posttransplantation cyclophosphamide. Study conclusions and caveats: TRB overlap between skin or GI tissue T cells and blood was limited. Donor CD8+ memory clones often dominated recipient blood repertoires at later times. Recipient CMV seropositivity and CMV reactivation strongly tracked TRB clonality.

As regards this clone: Its antigen remains unknown.

With 3 bases removed from V and 0 bases from J, the gap between germline ends came to 8 bases. The CDR3 consists of 15 residues. Looked up from germline, CDR1 is MDHEN and CDR2 is SYDVKM. Sequencing was performed with immunoSEQ multiplex PCR; in TCRdb, only in-frame clones are kept and a portion is missing. The sample lists more than 4,000 clones, about 77% occurring once. Treatment was busulfan-fludarabine conditioning, a marrow graft, and cyclophosphamide on days +3 and +4. This clonotype was sampled from a male patient between 50 and 60 years old who received an allogeneic stem cell transplant from an unrelated donor, was CMV-positive, and had acute GVHD only. Part of the T cell pool may stem from the graft donor. The sample was PBMCs, taken 29 days after a stem cell transplant with posttransplant cyclophosphamide. V gene TRBV28 combines with J gene TRBJ2-2, with D perhaps matching TRBD2 (5 bases). In nucleotides, the CDR3 is TGTGCCAGCAGTTTCGGGAACGCGAACACCGGGGAGCTGTTTTTT. As protein: CASSFGNANTGELFF. Combining the CDR3 with reference TRBV28 and TRBJ2-2 gives the whole variable domain DVKVTQSSRYLVKRTGEKVFLECVQDMDHENMFWYRQDPGLGLRLIYFSYDVKMKEKGDIPEGYSVSREKKERFSLILESASTNQTSMYLCASSFGNANTGELFFGEGSRLTVL.